The T cell receptor beta chain described here comes from a study of CD8+ T cells in alopecia areata. Following extraction, RNA underwent reverse transcription to cDNA, which served as the sequencing template. Using immunoSEQ multiplex PCR, the repertoire was profiled, and TCRdb retains in-frame clones only, with some absent. The sample consists of roughly 150,000 clones, 40% to 50% of them appearing once. Germline loops: CDR1 SGHAT, CDR2 FQNNGV. The CDR3 totals 14 residues. This clone was seen a single time. An end of the junction does not agree with germline; a read error may underlie this. The gene calls are TRBV11-2 and TRBJ2-7; TRBD1 or TRBD2 may be the D gene (5 bases each). The clonotype was recovered from a human donor with alopecia areata. Material: CD4+ T cells sorted from blood. CDR3 DNA sequence: TGTGCCAGCACCTTAGGACGAGGGGCCTACGAGCAGTACTTC. Its protein product is CASTLGRGAYEQYF.